This TCR beta chain was captured in a study of vaccination and CD4 T cells after COVID-19. Sequenced with the Oncomine TCR Beta short-read assay was DNA taken from cultured CD4+ T cells. TCRdb reanalysed the PCR reads using MiXCR and keeps one entry per CDR3 protein. The sample records around 11,000 distinct CDR3 sequences, about two thirds being singletons. As concerns this clonotype: The target antigen is unknown.

Documented treatment: roughly 10-day PBMC culture with coronavirus spike peptide pools or control peptides (ViraFEST assay). Trimming removed 4 bases from V and 4 bases from J, with 10 bases in between. The germline V gene has CDR1 KGHDR and CDR2 SFDVKD. The CDR3 covers 15 residues. The chain is built from TRBV24-1 and TRBJ2-6; tentatively, D is TRBD1 (5 bases). The sequence came from a human donor who had recovered from COVID-19. Here the sequenced sample was CD4+ T cells from blood, cultured in vitro, taken before SARS-CoV-2 vaccination. This CDR3 is CATSEEGVGANVLTF. CDR3 DNA: TGTGCCACCAGTGAAGAAGGGGTCGGGGCCAACGTCCTGACTTTC.